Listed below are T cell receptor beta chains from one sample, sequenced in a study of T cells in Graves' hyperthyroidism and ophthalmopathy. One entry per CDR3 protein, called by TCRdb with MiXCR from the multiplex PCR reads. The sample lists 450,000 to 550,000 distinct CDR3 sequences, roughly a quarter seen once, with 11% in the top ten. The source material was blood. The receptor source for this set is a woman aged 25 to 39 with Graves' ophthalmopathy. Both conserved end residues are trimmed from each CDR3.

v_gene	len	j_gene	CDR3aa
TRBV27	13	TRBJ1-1	ASSPDRGRELVAF
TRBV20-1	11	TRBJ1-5	SAREMGVQPQR
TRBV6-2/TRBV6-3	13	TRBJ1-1	ASSYSLSGVTEAF
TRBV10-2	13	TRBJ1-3	ATLLDLASGNTIY
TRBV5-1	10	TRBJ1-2	ASSLEGVGYT
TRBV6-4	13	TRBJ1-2	ASSDSTTGAYGYT
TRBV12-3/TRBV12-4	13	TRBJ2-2	ASSLLAGADGELF
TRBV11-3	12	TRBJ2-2	ASSSRPYTGELF
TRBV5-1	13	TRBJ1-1	ASSLDGRVNTEAF
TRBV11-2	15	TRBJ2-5	ASSLDWLAGAQETQY
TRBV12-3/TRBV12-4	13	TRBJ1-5	ASSSGQGGGQPQH
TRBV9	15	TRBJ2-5	ASSVVGAGGPQETQY
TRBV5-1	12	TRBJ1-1	ASSDGLSNTEAF